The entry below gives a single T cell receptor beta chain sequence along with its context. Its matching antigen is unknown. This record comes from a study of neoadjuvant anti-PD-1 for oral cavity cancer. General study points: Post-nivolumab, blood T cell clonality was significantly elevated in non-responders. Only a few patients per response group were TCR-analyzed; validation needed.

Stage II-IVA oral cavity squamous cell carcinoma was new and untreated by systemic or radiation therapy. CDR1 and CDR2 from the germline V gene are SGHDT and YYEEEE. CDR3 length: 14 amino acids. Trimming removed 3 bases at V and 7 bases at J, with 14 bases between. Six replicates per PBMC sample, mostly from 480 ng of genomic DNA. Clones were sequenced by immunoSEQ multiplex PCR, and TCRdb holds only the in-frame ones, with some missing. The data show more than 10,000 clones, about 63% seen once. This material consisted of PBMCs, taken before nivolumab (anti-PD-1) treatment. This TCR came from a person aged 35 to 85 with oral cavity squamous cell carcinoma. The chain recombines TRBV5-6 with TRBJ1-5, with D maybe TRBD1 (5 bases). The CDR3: CASSSLDSGQPQHF. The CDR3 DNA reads TGTGCCAGCAGCTCCCTGGACTCAGGGCAGCCCCAGCATTTT.